The rows below give T cell receptor beta chains drawn from one sample of a study of cytotoxic CD8 clonotypes in ibrutinib-treated CLL. Repertoires were generated with immunoSEQ multiplex PCR, while TCRdb's copy carries only in-frame clones and drops some. The sample holds around 40,000 clones, about 70% seen once. The sample consisted of PBMCs, taken at disease progression, from a patient treated with ibrutinib. These receptor sequences come from a human donor with chronic lymphocytic leukemia. Both conserved end residues are part of each CDR3. The D gene is left open where the match is weak. A row's size may be missing; if present it is once, few, many or a size class.

d_gene	v_gene	j_gene	abundance	CDR3aa	CDR3nt
TRBD1	TRBV19	TRBJ1-2	.	CASSIRTGGGGYTF	TGTGCCAGTAGTATCAGGACAGGGGGAGGTGGCTACACCTTC
.	TRBV9	TRBJ1-4	few	CASSPPGPTNEKLFF	TGTGCCAGCAGCCCCCCGGGCCCAACTAATGAAAAACTGTTTTTT
.	TRBV5-1	TRBJ2-6	once	CASSLGGTSGANVLTF	TGCGCCAGCAGCTTAGGGGGGACTTCTGGGGCCAACGTCCTGACTTTC
TRBD1	TRBV11-2	TRBJ1-3	few	CASSLSTGGAFGNTIYF	TGTGCCAGCAGCTTAAGTACAGGGGGCGCATTTGGAAACACCATATATTTT
.	TRBV6-5	TRBJ2-3	.	CASSYFGQWDTQYF	TGTGCCAGCAGTTATTTTGGCCAGTGGGATACGCAGTATTTT
TRBD1	TRBV19	TRBJ1-5	.	CASQHPDRRNQPQHF	TGTGCCAGCCAACACCCGGACAGGCGCAATCAGCCCCAGCATTTT
TRBD1	TRBV5-4	TRBJ2-7	.	CASSRRDRVIYEQYF	TGTGCCAGCAGTAGACGGGACAGGGTAATCTACGAGCAGTACTTC
.	TRBV15	TRBJ2-1	few	CATSRPDHLEQFF	TGTGCCACCAGCAGACCAGACCACCTAGAGCAGTTCTTC
TRBD1	TRBV10-3	TRBJ2-7	few	CAISPGQGLYEQYF	TGTGCCATCAGCCCGGGACAGGGTTTATACGAGCAGTACTTC
.	TRBV28	TRBJ2-1	.	CASSLRGSHPYNEQFF	TGTGCCAGCAGTTTAAGGGGGAGCCATCCCTACAATGAGCAGTTCTTC